The clone carrying this T cell receptor (beta chain) was counted between two and nine times. Its cognate antigen is unknown. The sequenced patients had an expansion of CD8+CD57+ cells seen by flow cytometry. The patients, all of them, had severe acquired aplastic anemia. At the time of blood sampling, patients had not yet received any therapy. Genomic DNA served as template for TCR beta VDJ and CDR3 profiling. TCRdb reprocessed the reads with MiXCR, giving one entry per CDR3 protein. The sample lists around 150,000 distinct CDR3 sequences; over 70% were seen once. The data originate from a study of CD8+CD57+ T cells in acquired aplastic anemia. Study context: The mean DNA yield obtained from sorted CD4+ and CD8+ cells came to around 3 ug. The study's findings and limits: Common to patients and controls were approximately 30 CD8+ CDR3 sequences.

This CDR3 contains 14 residues. Germline V CDR1 and CDR2: DFQATT, SNEGSKA (reference sequence). V was clipped by 4 bases and J by 3 bases, with 15 bases between them. Source material: sorted CD4+, CD8+, or CD8+CD57+ T cells (not recorded which) from PBMCs. The receptor was derived from a human donor with aplastic anemia. V and J are TRBV20-1 and TRBJ2-5; TRBD1 might be the D (6 bases). CDR3 region: CSANPGQLKETQYF. The CDR3 DNA follows: TGCAGTGCTAACCCAGGACAGTTAAAAGAGACCCAGTACTTC.